One and the same sample provided the 23 T cell receptor beta chains below, sequenced in a study of graft-versus-host responses after intestinal transplantation. Method: immunoSEQ multiplex PCR; TCRdb's copy keeps in-frame clones and lacks some. The table has about 20,000 clones, over 65% seen once. Researchers processed graft tissue to release intraepithelial and lamina propria lymphocytes. The sequenced sample was ileum tissue, obtained roughly 21 days after intestinal transplant. The source of these receptors is a human patient who received an intestinal transplant, so some T cells may come from the graft donor.

The chain combines TRBV28 with TRBJ1-2, with a tentative D call TRBD1 (6 bases). The CDR3 is 14 amino acids. V lost 2 bases to trimming and J lost 4 bases, with 11 bases between them. Germline V gives CDR1 MDHEN, CDR2 SYDVKM. CDR3 nucleotide sequence: TGTGCCAGCAGTTTAAAGGGGGGGGTCTATGGCTACACCTTC. Protein: CASSLKGGVYGYTF.

There are a few counts of this clone. The V gene is TRBV30, the J gene TRBJ2-7; 8 nucleotides match TRBD1. Per germline, CDR1 GTSNPN and CDR2 SVGIG (reference sequence). V dropped 4 bases and J dropped 3; count of bases not matched to a gene: 8. This CDR3 contains 14 residues. The CDR3 is CAWIKTGVDYEQYF. In DNA form, the CDR3 reads TGTGCCTGGATCAAGACAGGGGTTGACTACGAGCAGTACTTC.

The V call is TRBV5-1, the J call TRBJ2-1; D is possibly TRBD1 (6 bases). Trimming pared 0 bases from V and 4 bases from J, leaving 20 bases between. The CDR3 runs to 18 residues. Germline assignment: CDR1 SGHRS and CDR2 YFSETQ. The CDR3 loop is CASSLGGQGPLLYNEQFF. The CDR3 nucleotides read TGCGCCAGCAGCTTGGGGGGACAAGGCCCTCTCCTATACAATGAGCAGTTCTTC.

The chain recombines TRBV7-9 with TRBJ2-7; TRBD1 might be the D (5 bases). The CDR3 loop spans 14 amino acids. V dropped 1 base and J dropped 2 bases, with 9 bases sitting between them. CDR1 is SEHNR, CDR2 FQNEAQ, per germline (reference sequence). DNA for the CDR3: TGTGCCAGCAGCTTAGTAAACAGGCCCTACGAGCAGTACTTC. Translated, it gives CASSLVNRPYEQYF.

This clone was counted a few times. J is TRBJ2-7 and V is TRBV20-1; no definite D call. Germline V gene data show CDR1 as DFQATT and CDR2 as SNEGSKA (reference sequence). V dropped 6 bases and J dropped 3 bases, with 9 bases sitting between them. The CDR3 contains 11 residues. CDR3 bases: TGCAGTGCCTACAGATACTACGAGCAGTACTTC. This sequence encodes CSAYRYYEQYF.

The rearrangement uses TRBV7-9 and TRBJ1-1, with a tentative D call TRBD1 (6 bases). The CDR3 is 12 amino acids. Trimming removed 11 bases from V and 2 bases from J, with 12 bases in between. Looked up from germline, CDR1 is SEHNR and CDR2 is FQNEAQ (reference sequence). CDR3 DNA sequence: TGTGCCGGCGGACAGACAAACACTGAAGCTTTCTTT. Translation: CAGGQTNTEAFF. The complete variable domain, with remaining parts taken from reference TRBV7-9 and TRBJ1-1, reads DTGVSQNPRHKITKRGQNVTFRCDPISEHNRLYWYRQTLGQGPEFLTYFQNEAQLEKSRLLSDRFSAERPKGSFSTLEIQRTEQGDSAMYLCAGGQTNTEAFFGQGTRLTVV.

This clone is medium-sized within its sample. This rearrangement joins TRBV29-1 to TRBJ2-3, with TRBD1 as a possible D gene (6 bases). V lost 5 bases and J lost 4, with 19 bases in between. This CDR3 contains 15 residues. Germline loops: CDR1 SQVTM, CDR2 ANQGSEA. This CDR3 is CSVCAPGTYPDTQYF. CDR3 DNA sequence: TGCAGCGTTTGTGCGCCCGGGACATACCCAGATACGCAGTATTTT.

In its sample, this clone was seen once. The gene calls are TRBV4-3 and TRBJ1-1; TRBD1 matches at 7 bases. V was clipped by 0 bases and J by 4 bases; unmatched bases: 5. CDR3 size: 15 residues. Germline V lookup: CDR1 LGHNA, CDR2 YSLEER. CDR3 sequence: CASSQDHRGLTEAFF. CDR3 DNA sequence: TGCGCCAGCAGCCAAGATCATAGGGGGCTCACTGAAGCTTTCTTT.

V gene TRBV6-1 combines with J gene TRBJ2-3; 7 nucleotides match TRBD1. Looked up from germline, CDR1 is MNHNS and CDR2 is SASEGT. The CDR3 covers 15 residues. After removal of 10 bases from V and 4 bases from J, the junction contained 14 bases not matched to a gene. CDR3 residues: CATCPDRRSADTQYF. CDR3 nucleotide sequence: TGTGCCACCTGCCCGGACAGGAGATCGGCAGATACGCAGTATTTT.

The rearrangement joins TRBV6-5 to TRBJ2-7; 8 bases align to TRBD1. Germline CDR1 reads MNHEY; CDR2 reads SVGAGI. This CDR3 comprises 14 residues. V gave up 4 bases and J gave up 3 bases; unmatched junction bases: 5. CDR3 amino acids: CASSFQGALYEQYF. CDR3 bases: TGTGCCAGCAGTTTCCAGGGGGCTCTCTACGAGCAGTACTTC.

The chain has TRBV19 and TRBJ1-1; D is possibly TRBD1 (6 bases). The germline CDR1 and CDR2 sequences are LNHDA and SQIVND (reference sequence). The CDR3 totals 15 residues. The V and J ends lost 3 bases and 0 bases respectively, with 11 bases between them. The CDR3 bases are TGTGCCAGTAGTATGGTTGGACAGCTGAACACTGAAGCTTTCTTT. This sequence encodes CASSMVGQLNTEAFF.

This chain connects TRBV4-3 to TRBJ2-2; the D is unclear. V was pared by 1 base and J by 7 bases, with 13 bases between. The germline gives CDR1 LGHNA, CDR2 YSLEER. The CDR3 consists of 15 residues. CDR3 bases: TGCGCCAGCAGCCAAGTCTTAACATCAAGCGGGGAGCTGTTTTTT. Protein: CASSQVLTSSGELFF.

This clone showed up just a few times. This chain uses TRBV10-3 with TRBJ2-7, with a weak D call TRBD1 (6 bases). The CDR3 is 14 residues long. V lost 6 bases, J lost 2 bases, and 14 bases lay in between. CDR1 and CDR2 (germline): ENHRY, SYGVKD. The CDR3: CAIRAGQSAYEQYF. CDR3 coding DNA: TGTGCCATCAGGGCTGGACAGTCAGCCTACGAGCAGTACTTC.

The gene calls are TRBV7-9 and TRBJ1-1; 8 nucleotides agree with TRBD1. V trimming: 5 bases; J trimming: 5 bases; junction bases outside the gene matches: 7. CDR1 and CDR2 (germline): SEHNR, FQNEAQ (reference sequence). The CDR3 sequence is 14 residues long. The CDR3 coding sequence is TGTGCCAGCAGCCCGGTGACAGGGGTGACTGAAGCTTTCTTT. The encoded protein is CASSPVTGVTEAFF.

V is TRBV4-3 and J is TRBJ1-1, with D unresolved. From germline, CDR1 is LGHNA and CDR2 YSLEER. The CDR3 totals 13 residues. V lost 1 base to trimming and J lost 1 base, with 4 bases between them. The DNA of the CDR3 is TGCGCCAGCAGCCAAGCTTGGAACACTGAAGCTTTCTTT. It is translated as CASSQAWNTEAFF.

The chain links TRBV4-1 to TRBJ1-2, with TRBD1 matching 9 bases. V gave up 4 bases and J gave up 2 bases; unmatched junction bases: 5. The CDR3 contains 15 residues. From germline, CDR1 is MGHRA and CDR2 YSYEKL. The CDR3 DNA sequence: TGCGCCAGCAGCCTTCGACAGGGGGTGAACTATGGCTACACCTTC. This gives the protein CASSLRQGVNYGYTF.

The chain employs TRBV19 and TRBJ2-7; perhaps TRBD1 as D (7 bases). CDR3 length: 14 amino acids. V was cut by 6 bases and J by 1 base, with 13 bases left in between. Per germline, CDR1 LNHDA and CDR2 SQIVND (reference sequence). As DNA, the CDR3 is TGTGCCAGTAGCCAGGCGGGACAGTCCTACGAGCAGTACTTC. Its translation: CASSQAGQSYEQYF.

This chain connects TRBV5-1 to TRBJ2-1, with 8 positions matching TRBD2. J was trimmed by 2 bases and V by 5 bases; bases with no gene match: 3. Germline CDR1 is SGHRS and CDR2 is YFSETQ. There are 14 residues in the CDR3. CDR3 coding DNA: TGCGCCAGCAGTACGGGAGGGCCCTACAATGAGCAGTTCTTC. Translation gives CASSTGGPYNEQFF.

This clone was counted between two and nine times. This sequence joins TRBV6-1 and TRBJ2-1; tentatively, D is TRBD2 (5 bases). This CDR3 contains 15 residues. The V gene's germline CDR1 is MNHNS and CDR2 SASEGT. The V end lost 4 bases, the J end lost 0 bases, and 10 bases lay between the germline ends. The CDR3 DNA reads as TGTGCCAGCAGTGCACGGGATCGCTCCTACAATGAGCAGTTCTTC. As protein: CASSARDRSYNEQFF.

This chain joins TRBV4-1 and TRBJ2-5, with 12 bases fitting TRBD2. Germline V gene sequence: CDR1 MGHRA, CDR2 YSYEKL. The length of the CDR3 is 16 residues. The V gene end was trimmed by 4 bases and the J gene end by 4 bases; junction bases not matched to a gene: 7. CDR3 DNA sequence: TGCGCCAGCAGCCCCAGGACTAGCGGGGAAGGAGAGACCCAGTACTTC. Its protein is CASSPRTSGEGETQYF.

The V call is TRBV6-5, the J call TRBJ1-5; D is ambiguous. The V end lost 6 bases, the J end lost 3 bases, and 6 bases lay between the germline ends. Germline CDR1 reads MNHEY; CDR2 reads SVGAGI. The CDR3 has 12 amino acids. The CDR3 spells CASSSHNQPQHF. Here the CDR3 DNA reads TGTGCCAGCAGCTCACACAATCAGCCCCAGCATTTT.

CDR3 sequence: CASAFRGGSREQYF. The CDR3 coding sequence is TGTGCCAGCGCCTTCCGGGGGGGGTCACGAGAGCAGTACTTC. The chain links TRBV5-4 to TRBJ2-7; TRBD2 matches 8 bases. Germline V lookup: CDR1 SGHNT, CDR2 YYREEE (reference sequence). Trimming removed 7 bases from V and 7 bases from J; junction bases left unmatched: 13. CDR3 length equals 14 residues.

In nucleotides, the CDR3 is TGCGCCAGCAGCTTGGCCCAGGGCCCCTACGAGCAGTACTTC. This sequence encodes CASSLAQGPYEQYF. The rearrangement uses TRBV5-1 and TRBJ2-7, with D perhaps matching TRBD1 (5 bases). The CDR3 consists of 14 residues. Between the trimmed V and J ends, which lost 0 bases and 2 bases, there was a span of 9 bases. Germline V lookup: CDR1 SGHRS, CDR2 YFSETQ.